The 14 T cell receptor beta chains below all came from one sample that was sequenced in a study of blood T cell repertoires in COVID-19. Assay used: immunoSEQ multiplex PCR; TCRdb lists only in-frame clones, some missing. The sample has around 250,000 clones, over 75% seen once. The sequenced sample consisted of PBMCs or T cells enriched from blood (not recorded which). The receptors come from a woman between 50 and 59 years old who had recovered from COVID-19.

The V and J genes are TRBV5-1 and TRBJ1-5; weak D call: TRBD1 (5 bases). Germline CDR1 SGHRS, CDR2 YFSETQ. The V and J ends lost 4 bases and 3 bases respectively, with 14 bases between them. The CDR3 length is 15 residues. The CDR3 reads CASSLRGGLNQPQHF. CDR3 nucleotides: TGCGCCAGCAGCCTTCGGGGGGGTCTCAATCAGCCCCAGCATTTT.

This chain uses TRBV29-1 with TRBJ2-1; tentative D call: TRBD1 (6 bases). Germline V gene data show CDR1 as SQVTM and CDR2 as ANQGSEA. The CDR3 sequence is 13 residues long. Trimming left V 7 bases short and J 4 bases short, with 14 bases between. This chain's CDR3 is CSATGLGYNEQFF. The CDR3 DNA follows: TGCAGCGCGACAGGTCTGGGGTACAATGAGCAGTTCTTC.

Points on this clone: The DNA is left out, because the CDR3 cannot be placed on it with certainty; the CDR3 is given as TCRdb lists it. J is TRBJ2-2 and V is TRBV21-1; the table names TRBD2, a call not compared with the DNA. TRBV21-1 is described as a pseudogene. A total of 15 residues make up the CDR3, ends included. The CDR3 sequence is CASSKVGGGTGELFF.

The V and J genes are TRBV28 and TRBJ2-7; 7 nucleotides line up with TRBD1. The germline gives CDR1 MDHEN, CDR2 SYDVKM. Trimming cost V 8 bases and J 2 bases; bases outside gene matches: 9. The CDR3 spans 14 residues. The CDR3 DNA reads TGTGCCAGCGGGGGACAGTCAAACCCCTACGAGCAGTACTTC. It codes for CASGGQSNPYEQYF.

J is TRBJ1-1 and V is TRBV7-3; 8 bases are shared with TRBD1. Germline V gives CDR1 SGHTA, CDR2 FQGTGA. This CDR3 has 13 amino acids. After removal of 9 bases from V and 3 bases from J, the junction contained 6 bases not matched to a gene. The CDR3 sequence is CASSQGAYTEAFF. The CDR3 DNA follows: TGTGCCAGTTCCCAGGGGGCGTACACTGAAGCTTTCTTT. The entire variable domain, with the rest obtained from reference TRBV7-3 and TRBJ1-1, is as follows: GAGVSQTPSNKVTEKGKYVELRCDPISGHTALYWYRQSLGQGPEFLIYFQGTGAADDSGLPNDRFFAVRPEGSVSTLKIQRTERGDSAVYLCASSQGAYTEAFFGQGTRLTVV.

The chain has TRBV2 and TRBJ2-1; no clear D gene. Trimming removed 1 base at V and 7 bases at J, with 14 bases between. Germline lookup yields CDR1 SNHLY and CDR2 FYNNEI. This CDR3 has 15 residues. The DNA for the CDR3 is TGTGCCAGCAGTGAAGTCCGTGCGGCTAGAAATGAGCAGTTCTTC. Encoded protein: CASSEVRAARNEQFF.

In nucleotides, the CDR3 is TGTGCCAGCAGCGCCAGGGGCGGCTATGGCTACACCTTC. This codes for CASSARGGYGYTF. The chain has TRBV5-6 and TRBJ1-2; TRBD1 is a possible D gene (6 bases). There are 13 residues in the CDR3. Germline values: CDR1 SGHDT, CDR2 YYEEEE. The V gene lost 4 bases and the J gene lost 4 bases, with 11 bases spanning the gap.

J is TRBJ1-3 and V is TRBV28; TRBD1 might be the D (5 bases). Trimming stripped 4 bases from V and 4 bases from J, with 14 bases between. The germline V gene encodes CDR1 MDHEN and CDR2 SYDVKM. The CDR3 sequence is 15 residues long. CDR3 in DNA: TGTGCCAGCAGTTCTTCTTCCAGGGTCGGAAACACCATATATTTT. It yields the protein CASSSSSRVGNTIYF.

The chain has TRBV10-3 and TRBJ1-2; 12 positions agree with TRBD1. CDR1 is ENHRY and CDR2 is SYGVKD in the germline V gene. V was pared by 8 bases and J by 2 bases, with 3 bases of the junction left unmatched. This CDR3 contains 14 residues. The DNA for the CDR3 is TGTGCCATCCGGGGACAGGGGGCCAACTATGGCTACACCTTC. Residues: CAIRGQGANYGYTF.

The chain has TRBV7-9 and TRBJ1-1; 8 bases map to TRBD1. V shed 5 bases and J 4 bases; nucleotides not matched to a gene: 9. Germline V gives CDR1 SEHNR, CDR2 FQNEAQ (reference sequence). This CDR3 region has 15 residues. CDR3 bases: TGTGCCAGCAGCCCATCAGGGGGCCGGATCACTGAAGCTTTCTTT. This gives the protein CASSPSGGRITEAFF.

The rearrangement uses TRBV2 and TRBJ2-7; TRBD1 is a possible D gene (6 bases). The CDR3 has 16 amino acids. V was shortened by 1 base and J by 1 base, with 14 bases between the two germline ends. The V gene's germline CDR1 is SNHLY and CDR2 FYNNEI. This CDR3 is CASSEVLMGASYEQYF. CDR3 nucleotides: TGTGCCAGCAGTGAAGTCCTCATGGGGGCTTCCTACGAGCAGTACTTC.

This chain uses TRBV24-1 with TRBJ1-1; no definite D call. Between the trimmed V and J ends, which lost 5 bases and 1 base, there was a span of 7 bases. The CDR3 runs to 13 residues. CDR1 and CDR2 (germline): KGHDR, SFDVKD. CDR3 region: CATSVPGNTEAFF. CDR3 sequence (DNA): TGTGCCACCAGTGTACCGGGGAACACTGAAGCTTTCTTT.

V usage is TRBV4-2 and J usage is TRBJ2-5; 7 bases match TRBD2. Germline V gives CDR1 LGHNA, CDR2 YNFKEQ. V lost 1 base to trimming and J lost 1 base; unmatched junction nucleotides: 3. CDR3 length: 15 residues. In DNA, the CDR3 is TGTGCCAGCAGCCAAGTTGGCGGGAGCCAAGAGACCCAGTACTTC. Amino acid sequence: CASSQVGGSQETQYF.

The CDR3 protein is CASSPVTSGRGIEQFF. The CDR3 nucleotides are TGCGCCAGCAGCCCAGTTACTAGCGGGAGAGGTATTGAGCAGTTCTTC. The V call is TRBV4-1, the J call TRBJ2-1; 11 bases map to TRBD2. The V segment lost 4 bases and the J segment 9 bases; nucleotides outside the gene matches: 11. Germline V gene data show CDR1 as MGHRA and CDR2 as YSYEKL. This CDR3 has 16 residues.